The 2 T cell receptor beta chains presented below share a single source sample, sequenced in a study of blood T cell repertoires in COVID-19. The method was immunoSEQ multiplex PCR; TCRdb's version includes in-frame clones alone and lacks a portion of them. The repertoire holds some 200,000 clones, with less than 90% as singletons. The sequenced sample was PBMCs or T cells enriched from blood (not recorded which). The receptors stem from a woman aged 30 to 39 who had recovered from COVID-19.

The CDR3 nucleotides read TGTGCCAGCAGCCAAGGCCCCGGGGTGAGCCAAGAGACCCAGTACTTC. It encodes CASSQGPGVSQETQYF. V and J are TRBV4-2 and TRBJ2-5, with D perhaps matching TRBD2 (5 bases). The CDR3 runs 16 residues. Germline CDR1 is LGHNA and CDR2 is YNFKEQ. The V end lost 1 base, the J end lost 1 base, and 13 bases lay between the germline ends.

The CDR3 bases are TGTGCCAGCAGCCTATGGCTTGCCGGGACAGCTAACACTGAAGCTTTCTTT. Translating gives CASSLWLAGTANTEAFF. The V call is TRBV7-2, the J call TRBJ1-1, with 7 bases matching TRBD1. The germline V gene encodes CDR1 SGHTA and CDR2 FQGNSA. The CDR3 consists of 17 residues. J gave up 2 bases and V 5 bases, and 14 bases lay outside the gene matches. The variable domain in full, completed from reference TRBV7-2 and TRBJ1-1, reads GAGVSQSPSNKVTEKGKDVELRCDPISGHTALYWYRQSLGQGLEFLIYFQGNSAPDKSGLPSDRFSAERTGGSVSTLTIQRTQQEDSAVYLCASSLWLAGTANTEAFFGQGTRLTVV.